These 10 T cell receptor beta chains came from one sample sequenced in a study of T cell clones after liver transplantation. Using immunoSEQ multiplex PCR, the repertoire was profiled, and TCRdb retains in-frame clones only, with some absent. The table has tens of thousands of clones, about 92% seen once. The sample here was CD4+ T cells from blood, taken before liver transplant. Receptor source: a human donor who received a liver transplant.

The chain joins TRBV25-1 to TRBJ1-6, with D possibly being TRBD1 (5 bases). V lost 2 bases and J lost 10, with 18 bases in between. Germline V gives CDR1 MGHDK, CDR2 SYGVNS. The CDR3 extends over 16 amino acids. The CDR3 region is CASSERSGVGDSPLHF. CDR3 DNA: TGTGCCAGCAGTGAAAGATCCGGGGTTGGGGACTCACCCCTCCACTTT.

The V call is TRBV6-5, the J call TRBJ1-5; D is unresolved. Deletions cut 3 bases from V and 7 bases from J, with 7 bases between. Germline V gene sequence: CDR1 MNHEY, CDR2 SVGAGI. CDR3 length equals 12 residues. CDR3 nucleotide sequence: TGTGCCAGCAGTTATTTGGGGCAGCCCCAGCATTTT. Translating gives CASSYLGQPQHF.

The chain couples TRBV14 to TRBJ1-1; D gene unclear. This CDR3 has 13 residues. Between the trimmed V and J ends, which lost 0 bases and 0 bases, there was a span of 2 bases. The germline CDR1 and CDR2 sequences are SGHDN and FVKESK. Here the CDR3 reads CASSQDLNTEAFF. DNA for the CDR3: TGTGCCAGCAGCCAAGATTTGAACACTGAAGCTTTCTTT.

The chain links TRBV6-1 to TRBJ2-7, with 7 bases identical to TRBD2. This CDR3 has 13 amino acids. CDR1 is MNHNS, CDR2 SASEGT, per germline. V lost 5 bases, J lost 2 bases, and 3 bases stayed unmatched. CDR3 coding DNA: TGTGCCAGCAGTCCGGGGGGACCCTACGAGCAGTACTTC. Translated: CASSPGGPYEQYF.

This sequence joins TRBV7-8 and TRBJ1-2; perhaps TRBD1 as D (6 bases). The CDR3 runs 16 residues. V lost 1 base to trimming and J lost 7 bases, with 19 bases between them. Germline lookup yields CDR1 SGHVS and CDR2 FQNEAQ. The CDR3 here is CASSLGGVGTTSGYTF. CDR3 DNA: TGTGCCAGCAGCTTAGGAGGGGTGGGGACAACGAGTGGCTACACCTTC.

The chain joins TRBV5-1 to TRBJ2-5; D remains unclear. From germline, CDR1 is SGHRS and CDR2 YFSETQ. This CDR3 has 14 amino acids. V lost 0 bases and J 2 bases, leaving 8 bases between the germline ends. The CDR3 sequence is CASSLAPGQETQYF. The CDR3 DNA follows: TGCGCCAGCAGCTTGGCCCCCGGTCAAGAGACCCAGTACTTC.

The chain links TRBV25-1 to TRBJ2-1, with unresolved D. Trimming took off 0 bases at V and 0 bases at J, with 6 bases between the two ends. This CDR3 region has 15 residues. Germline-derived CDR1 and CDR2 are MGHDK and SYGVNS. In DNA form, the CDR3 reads TGTGCCAGCAGTGAATATAGGAGCTCCTACAATGAGCAGTTCTTC. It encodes CASSEYRSSYNEQFF.

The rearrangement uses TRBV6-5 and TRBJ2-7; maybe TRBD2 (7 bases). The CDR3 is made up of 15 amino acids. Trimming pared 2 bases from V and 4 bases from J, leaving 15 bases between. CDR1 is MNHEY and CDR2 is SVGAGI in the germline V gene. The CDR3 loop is CASSYVRGGGYEQYF. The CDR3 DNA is TGTGCCAGCAGTTACGTCAGGGGAGGGGGTTACGAGCAGTACTTC.

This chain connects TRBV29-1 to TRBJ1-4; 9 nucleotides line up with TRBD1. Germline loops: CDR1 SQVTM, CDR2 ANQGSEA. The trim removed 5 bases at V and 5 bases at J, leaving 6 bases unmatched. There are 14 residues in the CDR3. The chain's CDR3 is CSVTGQGDNEKLFF. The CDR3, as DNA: TGCAGCGTTACGGGACAGGGCGACAATGAAAAACTGTTTTTT.

In DNA form, the CDR3 reads TGTGCCAGCAGCGTAGCAGGGTTCGGAAACACCATATATTTT. It is translated as CASSVAGFGNTIYF. The chain couples TRBV9 to TRBJ1-3, with D maybe TRBD1 (5 bases). The CDR3 spans 14 residues. Germline lookup yields CDR1 SGDLS and CDR2 YYNGEE. V was clipped by 0 bases and J by 4 bases, with 8 bases between them.